A selection of T cell receptor beta chains follows, all from one sample in a study of blood T cell repertoires in COVID-19. Data came from immunoSEQ multiplex PCR; TCRdb stores just in-frame clones and leaves some out. The sample contains roughly 120,000 clones, roughly 88% of which appear only once. Sequencing used peripheral blood. These receptors were collected from a woman in her fifties or sixties with active or convalescent COVID-19. Each CDR3 is given with its conserved first and last residue. A D gene is named only where the DNA matches it firmly. Not every row has a clone size; where given, it reads once, few, many or a size class.

J gene	clone size	D gene	V gene	CDR3 protein	CDR3 DNA
TRBJ1-6	once	.	TRBV9	CASSVESDSPLHF	TGTGCCAGCAGCGTAGAATCCGATTCACCCCTCCACTTT
TRBJ2-3	.	TRBD2	TRBV29-1	CSVEKQYGTSGTPDTQYF	TGCAGCGTTGAAAAGCAATACGGGACTAGCGGGACCCCAGATACGCAGTATTTT
TRBJ1-3	few	TRBD1	TRBV3-1/TRBV3-2	CASSLSGTGFSRGNTIYF	TGTGCCAGCAGCCTCTCCGGGACAGGCTTCTCCCGCGGAAACACCATATATTTT
TRBJ2-2	.	.	TRBV10-3	CAISESGQITGELFF	TGTGCCATCAGTGAGTCAGGACAGATCACCGGGGAGCTGTTTTTT
TRBJ1-5	.	.	TRBV5-4	CASSLQGDNQPQHF	TGTGCCAGCAGCTTACAGGGAGACAATCAGCCCCAGCATTTT
TRBJ1-4	few	.	TRBV30	CAWVKEEGGKLFF	TGTGCCTGGGTAAAGGAGGAGGGTGGAAAACTGTTTTTT
TRBJ1-4	once	.	TRBV3-1/TRBV3-2	CASSQVGGEKLFF	TGTGCCAGCAGCCAAGTAGGGGGTGAAAAACTGTTTTTT
TRBJ2-6	few	TRBD2	TRBV28	CASRALLREGPKGGANVLTF	TGTGCCAGCAGAGCGCTCTTGAGGGAGGGCCCGAAGGGGGGGGCCAACGTCCTGACTTTC
TRBJ2-5	few	.	TRBV18	CASSPKQTQETQYF	TGTGCCAGCTCACCGAAACAAACCCAAGAGACCCAGTACTTC
TRBJ2-2	.	.	TRBV24-1	CATSGYRTNTGELFF	TGTGCCACCAGTGGGTACAGGACGAACACCGGGGAGCTGTTTTTT
TRBJ1-1	.	.	TRBV9	CASSPGGGEDEAFF	TGTGCCAGCAGCCCCGGGGGAGGCGAGGATGAAGCTTTCTTT
TRBJ2-5	.	.	TRBV24-1	CATSDWGGAGETQYF	TGTGCCACCAGTGATTGGGGGGGCGCGGGGGAGACCCAGTACTTC
TRBJ1-4	.	.	TRBV7-9	CASSAGLGNEKLFF	TGTGCCAGCAGCGCAGGGCTGGGTAATGAAAAACTGTTTTTT
TRBJ2-7	.	.	TRBV7-2	CASSFLGRGRLEQYF	TGTGCCAGCAGCTTCCTCGGGAGAGGGAGGCTCGAGCAGTACTTC
TRBJ1-4	.	.	TRBV7-5	CARSANSARVAEKLFF	TGTGCCAGAAGCGCTAATTCTGCACGGGTGGCTGAAAAACTGTTTTTT
TRBJ2-1	.	TRBD2	TRBV4-2	CASSEQSRTSGGYNEQFF	TGTGCCAGCAGCGAACAAAGTAGGACTAGCGGGGGGTACAATGAGCAGTTCTTC
TRBJ2-7	once	.	TRBV12-3/TRBV12-4	CASSLIQVHEQYF	TGTGCCAGCAGTTTAATCCAGGTACACGAGCAGTACTTC
TRBJ2-1	.	TRBD1	TRBV7-3	CASKVVQGSDEQFF	TGTGCCAGCAAGGTCGTACAGGGGAGCGATGAGCAGTTCTTC
TRBJ2-1	.	.	TRBV28	CASGTGGAYNEQFF	TGTGCCAGCGGGACCGGAGGGGCCTACAATGAGCAGTTCTTC
TRBJ2-1	.	TRBD2	TRBV6-2/TRBV6-3	CASSSRGAGGPWSYNEQFF	TGTGCCAGCAGTTCCCGGGGGGCGGGAGGGCCTTGGTCCTACAATGAGCAGTTCTTC
TRBJ1-5	few	.	TRBV6-2/TRBV6-3	CASSYGGSNQPQHF	TGTGCCAGCAGTTACGGGGGGTCCAATCAGCCCCAGCATTTT
TRBJ2-2	.	.	TRBV27	CASSFPGQRGELFF	TGTGCCAGCAGTTTCCCTGGACAGAGAGGGGAGCTGTTTTTT
TRBJ2-2	.	TRBD2	TRBV28	CASLSGGNTGELFF	TGTGCCAGCTTGAGCGGGGGGAACACCGGGGAGCTGTTTTTT
TRBJ2-7	.	TRBD1	TRBV5-1	CASSWGLPGQGGRSSYEQYF	TGCGCCAGCAGCTGGGGTCTCCCGGGACAGGGTGGTAGAAGCTCCTACGAGCAGTACTTC